What follows describes a single T cell receptor (beta chain). With 4 bases removed from V and 5 bases from J, the gap between germline ends came to 17 bases. This CDR3 contains 15 residues. Germline CDR1 reads MDHEN; CDR2 reads SYDVKM. The source of the sample is a study of blood T cell repertoires in COVID-19. The method was immunoSEQ multiplex PCR; TCRdb's version includes in-frame clones alone and lacks a portion of them. Seen here are some 190,000 clones, 86% observed once, and the top ten hold 5.6%. The chain combines TRBV28 with TRBJ1-2; a weak D match, TRBD1 (5 bases). The clonotype was recovered from a man aged 35 to 55 with acute COVID-19. The source material was PBMCs or T cells enriched from blood (not recorded which). DNA for the CDR3: TGTGCCAGCAGTTCCCCTTCCATCGGGGGATATGGCTACACCTTC. Translated: CASSSPSIGGYGYTF.